The 27 T cell receptor beta chains reported below all come from one sample, sequenced in a study of T cells in Graves' hyperthyroidism and ophthalmopathy. Amplification yielded TCR beta CDR3 regions, with RNA transcripts as the source. An initial round of RT-PCR targeting the TCR CDR3 relied on the HTBI primer set. TCRdb redid the calling of the multiplex PCR reads with MiXCR, one entry per CDR3 protein. The sample has roughly 580,000 distinct CDR3 sequences; 14% are singletons. Sequencing used blood. The receptors shown here come from a woman aged 25 to 39 with Graves' hyperthyroidism that later progressed to Graves' ophthalmopathy.

Many counts were recorded for this clonotype. V usage is TRBV28 and J usage is TRBJ1-5, with TRBD1 matching 7 bases. Germline lookup yields CDR1 MDHEN and CDR2 SYDVKM. Trimming at V came to 2 bases and at J to 3 bases, leaving 4 bases not matched to a gene. This CDR3 is built from 15 residues. The CDR3 region is CASSLPDRNNQPQHF. DNA for the CDR3: TGTGCCAGCAGTTTACCGGACAGGAACAATCAGCCCCAGCATTTT.

The chain recombines TRBV19 with TRBJ1-5; D ambiguous. Germline loops: CDR1 LNHDA, CDR2 SQIVND (reference sequence). The CDR3 contains 14 residues. The V end was cut by 3 bases, the J end by 2 bases, with 8 bases between. CDR3 in DNA: TGTGCCAGTAGTATGACAACGGGCAATCAGCCCCAGCATTTT. This encodes CASSMTTGNQPQHF. Combining the CDR3 with reference TRBV19 and TRBJ1-5 gives the whole variable domain DGGITQSPKYLFRKEGQNVTLSCEQNLNHDAMYWYRQDPGQGLRLIYYSQIVNDFQKGDIAEGYSVSREKKESFPLTVTSAQKNPTAFYLCASSMTTGNQPQHFGDGTRLSIL.

The gene calls are TRBV5-1 and TRBJ2-1; TRBD2 matches 12 bases. V was pared by 2 bases and J by 5 bases, with 8 bases of the junction left unmatched. This CDR3 contains 17 residues. From germline, CDR1 is SGHRS and CDR2 YFSETQ. CDR3 sequence (DNA): TGCGCCAGCAGCTTAAGGGCTAGCGGGAGGGTTAACAATGAGCAGTTCTTC. It specifies CASSLRASGRVNNEQFF.

The rearrangement links TRBV12-3 or TRBV12-4 to TRBJ1-5; D not resolved. The V gene lost 3 bases and the J gene lost 7 bases, with 10 bases spanning the gap. This CDR3 region has 13 residues. The CDR3 DNA reads TGTGCCAGCAGTTTGGAATCCGGGCAGCCCCAGCATTTT. Its protein product is CASSLESGQPQHF.

This clonotype was detected a few times. The chain carries TRBV7-2 and TRBJ1-2; 8 bases are shared with TRBD1. The CDR3 consists of 15 residues. The germline gives CDR1 SGHTA, CDR2 FQGNSA. J was trimmed by 2 bases and V by 5 bases; bases with no gene match: 7. CDR3 region: CASSLRTGLNYGYTF. The CDR3, as DNA: TGTGCCAGCAGCCTCCGGACAGGGCTCAACTATGGCTACACCTTC.

This clonotype was detected many times. The rearrangement links TRBV4-3 to TRBJ2-7; the match to TRBD1 covers 7 bases. Germline assignment: CDR1 LGHNA and CDR2 YSLEER. The CDR3 runs to 15 residues. The ends lost 0 bases at V and 2 bases at J; junction bases unmatched: 4. The CDR3 loop reads CASSQDRGQPYEQYF. Here the CDR3 DNA reads TGCGCCAGCAGCCAAGATCGGGGACAGCCCTACGAGCAGTACTTC.

This clonotype occurred a few times. V gene TRBV28 combines with J gene TRBJ2-7; 7 positions match TRBD2. Germline CDR1 MDHEN, CDR2 SYDVKM. J gave up 2 bases and V 5 bases, and 6 bases lay outside the gene matches. The CDR3 sequence is 14 residues long. The DNA for the CDR3 is TGTGCCAGCAGTACGCCGGGACTAACCTACGAGCAGTACTTC. Translated: CASSTPGLTYEQYF.

This clonotype was seen at least ten times. The chain employs TRBV9 and TRBJ2-5, with D possibly TRBD1 on 5 matching bases. Trimming pared 0 bases from V and 4 bases from J, leaving 16 bases between. The CDR3 length is 16 residues. Germline CDR1 and CDR2: SGDLS and YYNGEE. CDR3: CASSVGVAGIGETQYF. As DNA, the CDR3 is TGTGCCAGCAGCGTAGGGGTGGCAGGGATAGGAGAGACCCAGTACTTC.

The V call is TRBV19, the J call TRBJ2-7; D is possibly TRBD2 (5 bases). Germline V CDR1 and CDR2: LNHDA, SQIVND (reference sequence). With 5 bases removed from V and 4 bases from J, the gap between germline ends came to 18 bases. This CDR3 comprises 15 residues. The CDR3 DNA sequence: TGTGCCAGTAGTGTAACCCCGGCTAGCAGATACGAGCAGTACTTC. Protein: CASSVTPASRYEQYF.

V and J are TRBV3-1 and TRBJ1-1; the D is unclear. Per germline, CDR1 LGHDT and CDR2 YNNKEL (reference sequence). The CDR3 totals 14 residues. V lost 1 base and J 1 base, leaving 7 bases between the germline ends. CDR3 nucleotides: TGTGCCAGCAGCCAAGTCCGGTCGAACACTGAAGCTTTCTTT. It codes for CASSQVRSNTEAFF.

This clonotype was picked up many times. The chain carries TRBV28 and TRBJ2-1; 11 nucleotides line up with TRBD2. Germline values: CDR1 MDHEN, CDR2 SYDVKM. V shed 3 bases and J 9 bases; nucleotides not matched to a gene: 7. This CDR3 has 15 residues. The CDR3 loop is CASSFRLAGSSEQFF. As DNA, the CDR3 is TGTGCCAGCAGTTTCAGACTAGCGGGATCCAGTGAGCAGTTCTTC.

This clonotype has at least ten counts. This chain links TRBV12-3 or TRBV12-4 with TRBJ1-5; tentatively, D is TRBD1 (5 bases). V was cut by 7 bases and J by 6 bases, with 16 bases left in between. This CDR3 has 14 amino acids. This CDR3 is CASTPKGVVQPQHF. The CDR3 DNA sequence: TGTGCCAGCACCCCTAAAGGGGTGGTTCAGCCCCAGCATTTT.

The chain couples TRBV28 to TRBJ2-3; the D is unclear. Per the germline V gene, CDR1 is MDHEN and CDR2 is SYDVKM. Trimming took 3 bases from V and 3 from J, leaving 10 bases between them. The CDR3 spans 14 residues. The CDR3 DNA reads as TGTGCCAGCAGTTTTAGGTCAACAACAGATACGCAGTATTTT. Amino acid sequence: CASSFRSTTDTQYF.

There are many counts of this clonotype. The V and J genes are TRBV6-1 and TRBJ1-1, with unresolved D. CDR3 size: 14 residues. Germline-derived CDR1 and CDR2 are MNHNS and SASEGT. V lost 1 base to trimming and J lost 1 base, with 7 bases between them. CDR3 in DNA: TGTGCCAGCAGTGAAGTTTACGGGAACACTGAAGCTTTCTTT. Its translation: CASSEVYGNTEAFF.

This sequence joins TRBV29-1 and TRBJ1-1; D unclear. The CDR3 spans 11 residues. Germline CDR1 reads SQVTM; CDR2 reads ANQGSEA. Deletions cut 5 bases from V and 7 bases from J, with 11 bases between. CDR3 sequence: CSVSPTREAFF. The CDR3, as DNA: TGCAGCGTTTCACCGACCCGTGAAGCTTTCTTT.

This clonotype was found a few times. The V call is TRBV18, the J call TRBJ1-1; D is unclear. From germline, CDR1 is KGHSH and CDR2 LQKENI. V lost 4 bases to trimming and J lost 6 bases, with 21 bases between them. This CDR3 is 16 amino acids long. Here the CDR3 DNA reads TGTGCCAGCTCACTAAACGTTGAGGGAGGTATACCTGAAGCTTTCTTT. As protein: CASSLNVEGGIPEAFF.

This clonotype was counted a few times. V is TRBV27 and J is TRBJ2-3; D is undetermined. Trimming left V 3 bases short and J 3 bases short, with 10 bases between. The CDR3 has 14 residues. Germline V CDR1 and CDR2: MNHEY, SMNVEV (reference sequence). CDR3 DNA: TGTGCCAGCAGTTTTGGGGTGTCGACAGATACGCAGTATTTT. Translation: CASSFGVSTDTQYF.

This clonotype was recorded many times. The chain couples TRBV27 to TRBJ1-6, with 8 positions matching TRBD1. With V trimmed by 8 bases and J by 3 bases, 12 bases remained unmatched. The CDR3 is 17 residues long. Germline V gives CDR1 MNHEY, CDR2 SMNVEV (reference sequence). The CDR3 is CASGRGWTGNYNSPLHF. The CDR3 DNA follows: TGTGCCAGCGGTCGAGGGTGGACAGGGAACTATAATTCACCCCTCCACTTT.

This clonotype was found a few times. The rearrangement joins TRBV11-3 to TRBJ2-3; D is tentatively TRBD1 or TRBD2 (5 bases each). CDR3 size: 17 residues. V gave up 5 bases and J gave up 0 bases, with 18 bases separating them. Germline CDR1 and CDR2: SGHNT and YENEEA. CDR3 sequence reads: CASSPRVGESSTDTQYF. The CDR3 bases are TGTGCCAGCAGCCCCCGGGTAGGGGAGTCTAGCACAGATACGCAGTATTTT.

This clonotype was seen repeatedly, ten times or more. V gene TRBV18 combines with J gene TRBJ2-1, with TRBD1 matching 9 bases. The CDR3 covers 16 residues. The junction had 2 bases not matched to a gene; V was cut back by 2 bases and J by 0 bases. The V gene's germline CDR1 is KGHSH and CDR2 LQKENI. As DNA, the CDR3 is TGTGCCAGCTCACCAGCGACAGGGGGCTCCTACAATGAGCAGTTCTTC. The encoded protein is CASSPATGGSYNEQFF.

Many counts were recorded for this clonotype. The chain joins TRBV27 to TRBJ2-5, with 7 bases lining up with TRBD1. V trimming: 2 bases; J trimming: 0 bases; junction bases outside the gene matches: 0. The germline CDR1 and CDR2 sequences are MNHEY and SMNVEV (reference sequence). This CDR3 comprises 14 residues. The CDR3 is CASSLQGDQETQYF. DNA of the CDR3: TGTGCCAGCAGTTTACAGGGGGACCAAGAGACCCAGTACTTC.

This clonotype was counted at least ten times. The chain is built from TRBV12-3 or TRBV12-4 and TRBJ1-1; D is unclear. V lost 5 bases and J lost 1, with 8 bases in between. The CDR3 is 13 amino acids. DNA of the CDR3: TGTGCCAGCAGTCAAACAAGGAACACTGAAGCTTTCTTT. This sequence encodes CASSQTRNTEAFF.

Comment on this clonotype: This may come from a read error, since a much larger clone is one base off. The conserved phenylalanine or tryptophan is not found at the CDR3 terminus, so this likely reflects a read error. This chain connects TRBV12-3 or TRBV12-4 to TRBJ1-5, with a weak D call TRBD1 (5 bases). The CDR3 length is 14 residues. V was trimmed by 5 bases and J by 6 bases, leaving 14 bases between them. For the CDR3, the DNA is TGTGCCAGCAGTCGTAGGGACTTGGGTCAGCCCCAGCATTCT. Translation gives CASSRRDLGQPQHS.

Ten or more counts support this clonotype. The genes are TRBV20-1 and TRBJ2-3; 9 positions match TRBD2. CDR1 and CDR2 from the germline V gene are DFQATT and SNEGSKA (reference sequence). The CDR3 is 13 amino acids. Trimming removed 0 bases from V and 9 bases from J; junction bases left unmatched: 4. The CDR3, as DNA: TGCAGTGCTAGAGATAGCGGGGGAGGGACGCAGTATTTT. This translates into CSARDSGGGTQYF.

Comment on this clonotype: A read error is possible here, since a much larger clone lies one base away. This chain connects TRBV12-5 to TRBJ1-2; D call uncertain. This CDR3 has 13 amino acids. Per the germline V gene, CDR1 is LGHNT and CDR2 is FRNRAP. CDR3 DNA: TGTGCTAGTGGTTTGAACGGTTACTATGGCCACACCTTC. It encodes CASGLNGYYGHTF.

This clonotype has a count of ten or more. V usage is TRBV29-1 and J usage is TRBJ1-1; 8 positions agree with TRBD1. With 7 bases clipped from V and 3 bases from J, the junction kept 4 bases outside the gene matches. CDR1 is SQVTM and CDR2 is ANQGSEA in the germline V gene. CDR3 size: 12 residues. The chain's CDR3 is CSGNRGDTEAFF. In DNA form, the CDR3 reads TGCAGCGGTAACAGGGGGGACACTGAAGCTTTCTTT.

This clonotype was counted a few times. The J gene is TRBJ2-3, the V gene TRBV18; 9 nucleotides line up with TRBD1. J lost 2 bases, V lost 6 bases, and 6 bases had no gene match. CDR3 size: 15 residues. CDR1 KGHSH and CDR2 LQKENI come from the germline V gene. CDR3 nucleotide sequence: TGTGCCAGCTCGCCGGGACAGGGTAACACAGATACGCAGTATTTT. Amino acid sequence: CASSPGQGNTDTQYF.